The next 12 T cell receptor beta chains were all read from a single sample in a study of blood T cell repertoires in COVID-19. Data came from immunoSEQ multiplex PCR; TCRdb stores just in-frame clones and leaves some out. This table has fewer than 150,000 clones, 70% to 90% appearing once. Material: peripheral blood. The origin of the receptors is a woman in her fifties or sixties with active or convalescent COVID-19.

V is TRBV28 and J is TRBJ2-5; 8 bases line up with TRBD2. CDR1 and CDR2 (germline): MDHEN, SYDVKM. Trimming at V came to 3 bases and at J to 2 bases, leaving 5 bases not matched to a gene. The CDR3 is made up of 15 amino acids. Here the CDR3 DNA reads TGTGCCAGCAGTTTCTCGCTAGCGGGTCAAGAGACCCAGTACTTC. Protein product: CASSFSLAGQETQYF.

V and J are TRBV30 and TRBJ2-2, with D possibly being TRBD1 (5 bases). Germline values: CDR1 GTSNPN, CDR2 SVGIG (reference sequence). Trimming removed 0 bases from V and 5 bases from J, with 13 bases in between. CDR3 size: 15 residues. The CDR3 DNA sequence: TGTGCCTGGAGTGTAAACTGGGGCGCAACCGGGGAGCTGTTTTTT. This sequence encodes CAWSVNWGATGELFF.

The chain couples TRBV28 to TRBJ1-3; D is uncertain. Trimming took 1 base from V and 4 from J, leaving 5 bases between them. From germline, CDR1 is MDHEN and CDR2 SYDVKM. The length of the CDR3 is 13 residues. CDR3: CASSLLAGNTIYF. The DNA for the CDR3 is TGTGCCAGCAGTTTATTAGCCGGAAACACCATATATTTT. Looking up the rest from reference TRBV28 and TRBJ1-3 gives the full variable domain: DVKVTQSSRYLVKRTGEKVFLECVQDMDHENMFWYRQDPGLGLRLIYFSYDVKMKEKGDIPEGYSVSREKKERFSLILESASTNQTSMYLCASSLLAGNTIYFGEGSWLTVV.

The chain uses TRBV6-1 and TRBJ1-1, with TRBD1 identical over 10 bases. The CDR3 covers 16 residues. CDR1 MNHNS and CDR2 SASEGT come from the germline V gene. J was trimmed by 0 bases and V by 4 bases; bases with no gene match: 5. CDR3 protein: CASSVTGTGVNTEAFF. CDR3 nucleotide sequence: TGTGCCAGCAGTGTTACCGGGACAGGGGTGAACACTGAAGCTTTCTTT.

The rearrangement links TRBV7-9 to TRBJ2-6; weak D call: TRBD1 (6 bases). CDR1 is SEHNR and CDR2 is FQNEAQ in the germline V gene (reference sequence). The V gene lost 5 bases and the J gene lost 11 bases, with 10 bases spanning the gap. CDR3 size: 12 residues. In DNA form, the CDR3 reads TGTGCCAGCAGCATACAGGGAGACGTCCTGACTTTC. Amino acid sequence: CASSIQGDVLTF.

The chain carries TRBV2 and TRBJ2-7, with D hard to call. Looked up from germline, CDR1 is SNHLY and CDR2 is FYNNEI. The length of the CDR3 is 11 residues. V was pared by 10 bases and J by 4 bases, with 11 bases between. In DNA, the CDR3 is TGTGCCACGGGTGGAGATTACGAGCAGTACTTC. Residues: CATGGDYEQYF.

This clone was seen only once. The gene calls are TRBV6-5 and TRBJ2-7; D remains unclear. The V end lost 0 bases, the J end lost 4 bases, and 13 bases lay between the germline ends. The germline V gene has CDR1 MNHEY and CDR2 SVGAGI. The CDR3 is 15 residues long. In DNA form, the CDR3 reads TGTGCCAGCAGTTACTCGGAATTTGGAGATTACGAGCAGTACTTC. Its translation: CASSYSEFGDYEQYF.

This clone was counted a single time. The rearrangement uses TRBV19 and TRBJ2-1; 7 bases agree with TRBD2. J lost 3 bases, V lost 7 bases, and 6 bases had no gene match. This CDR3 spans 14 amino acids. CDR1 is LNHDA and CDR2 is SQIVND in the germline V gene (reference sequence). CDR3 protein: CASIAGENYNEQFF. Here the CDR3 DNA reads TGTGCCAGTATCGCGGGAGAAAACTACAATGAGCAGTTCTTC.

V and J are TRBV11-2 and TRBJ1-2; D ambiguous. V was shortened by 4 bases and J by 4 bases, with 4 bases between the two germline ends. CDR1 and CDR2 (germline): SGHAT, FQNNGV. CDR3 length equals 11 residues. The CDR3 reads CASSSGYGYTF. The CDR3 DNA follows: TGTGCCAGCAGCTCGGGCTATGGCTACACCTTC.

The rearrangement links TRBV7-3 to TRBJ2-7, with TRBD2 matching 15 bases. J lost 6 bases, V lost 3 bases, and 12 bases had no gene match. The CDR3 covers 18 residues. Per germline, CDR1 SGHTA and CDR2 FQGTGA. CDR3 sequence (DNA): TGTGCCAGCAGCTTTGCATCGGGACTAGCGGGAGGATTCGGCGAGCAGTACTTC. This sequence encodes CASSFASGLAGGFGEQYF.

The V call is TRBV11-1, the J call TRBJ2-1, with 8 nucleotides matching TRBD2. The junction had 9 bases not matched to a gene; V was cut back by 5 bases and J by 12 bases. CDR1 and CDR2 from the germline V gene are SGHAT and FQDESV (reference sequence). CDR3 length: 13 amino acids. The CDR3 nucleotides are TGTGCCAGCAGCGGGACTAGGAGTGGAGCGCAGTTCTTC. This sequence encodes CASSGTRSGAQFF.

This clone came up once. The chain employs TRBV5-5 and TRBJ2-5; 11 bases are a match to TRBD2. Looked up from germline, CDR1 is SGHKS and CDR2 is YYEKEE (reference sequence). The CDR3 is 15 amino acids. V trimming: 4 bases; J trimming: 3 bases; junction bases outside the gene matches: 5. CDR3 residues: CASSTGLADKETQYF. The DNA of the CDR3 is TGTGCCAGCAGCACGGGACTAGCGGATAAAGAGACCCAGTACTTC.